A single sample gave rise to the 25 T cell receptor beta chains below, sequenced in a study of shared clonotypes between healthy human individuals (TCRdb year 2020). The library was obtained by the immunoSEQ multiplex PCR assay. The table was pulled from immuneACCESS by TCRdb, which kept in-frame rearrangements only. Such tables lose some clones; where checked, under half of the loss comes from unresolved V genes, and the rest has no known cause. This sample holds 550,000 to 850,000 clones; over 55% were observed only once. In total, the top ten clones hold approximately 1.7% of the sample. The specimen sequenced was memory CD4+ T cells sorted from blood. What the cell subset or site label conveys for this sample: CD45RA-negative fraction. The receptors come from a woman aged 25 to 45 in good health.

The chain joins TRBV6-1 to TRBJ2-1, with 10 bases fitting TRBD2. Unmatched junction bases numbered 7, after V lost 5 bases and J lost 6 bases. From germline, CDR1 is MNHNS and CDR2 SASEGT. There are 15 residues in the CDR3. The DNA for the CDR3 is TGTGCCAGCAGTAGTCCGGGGACTAGCGTCAATGAGCAGTTCTTC. Protein: CASSSPGTSVNEQFF.

The CDR3 DNA follows: TGTGCCAACTATTGGGGGGCCCAACCCTACGAGCAGTACTTC. Protein: CANYWGAQPYEQYF. This chain uses TRBV6-4 with TRBJ2-7, with D tentatively TRBD1 or TRBD2 (6 bases each). The germline V gene has CDR1 MRHNA and CDR2 SNTAGT. The CDR3 spans 14 residues. V dropped 10 bases and J dropped 2 bases, with 18 bases sitting between them.

This clone was seen once. The CDR3 region has the DNA TGCGCCAGCAGCTTGGTGGGCAGACCGAACACCGGGGAGCTGTTTTTT. It encodes CASSLVGRPNTGELFF. The chain joins TRBV5-1 to TRBJ2-2; D call uncertain. This CDR3 is 16 amino acids long. From germline, CDR1 is SGHRS and CDR2 YFSETQ. V was cut by 0 bases and J by 0 bases, with 9 bases left in between.

This clone was observed a few times. The V gene is TRBV25-1, the J gene TRBJ2-7; tentatively, D is TRBD2 (5 bases). This CDR3 region has 15 residues. Germline CDR1 MGHDK, CDR2 SYGVNS. Trimming took 5 bases from V and 0 from J, leaving 14 bases between them. CDR3 in amino acids: CASSPKAGGSYEQYF. The CDR3 DNA reads TGTGCCAGCAGTCCGAAGGCGGGCGGCTCCTACGAGCAGTACTTC.

The V and J genes are TRBV7-8 and TRBJ1-4, with a tentative D call TRBD1 (6 bases). The CDR3 has 20 amino acids. CDR1 SGHVS and CDR2 FQNEAQ come from the germline V gene. V gave up 2 bases and J gave up 4 bases, with 26 bases separating them. CDR3 protein: CASSLLTLRGGRGLNEKLFF. In DNA form, the CDR3 reads TGTGCCAGCAGCTTACTAACGCTAAGAGGGGGGAGAGGCCTTAATGAAAAACTGTTTTTT.

This chain links TRBV13 with TRBJ2-1; D unclear. Trimming left V 3 bases short and J 0 bases short, with 12 bases between. This CDR3 is built from 16 residues. The germline V gene has CDR1 PRHDT and CDR2 FYEKMQ (reference sequence). Written as DNA, the CDR3 is TGTGCCAGCAGCTTTAACGGGTTGAGCTCCTACAATGAGCAGTTCTTC. Its protein is CASSFNGLSSYNEQFF.

V is TRBV6-5 and J is TRBJ1-2, with D possibly matching TRBD1 (5 bases). Germline CDR1 reads MNHEY; CDR2 reads SVGAGI. The length of the CDR3 is 15 residues. Trimming shortened V by 0 bases and J by 5 bases, and 13 bases separated the two germline ends. CDR3 sequence: CASSYSPRATYGYTF. The CDR3 DNA reads TGTGCCAGCAGTTACTCTCCCAGGGCCACATATGGCTACACCTTC.

This CDR3 reads CASSLKIRGGPFTDTQYF. In DNA form, the CDR3 reads TGTGCCAGCAGTTTAAAGATTCGAGGGGGGCCCTTCACAGATACGCAGTATTTT. The chain joins TRBV27 to TRBJ2-3; TRBD1 or TRBD2 may be the D gene (6 bases each). CDR3 size: 18 residues. The germline V gene has CDR1 MNHEY and CDR2 SMNVEV (reference sequence). V lost 2 bases to trimming and J lost 2 bases, with 20 bases between them.

This clone came up a few times. The chain joins TRBV28 to TRBJ1-3; TRBD1 might be the D (5 bases). Germline CDR1 is MDHEN and CDR2 is SYDVKM. The ends were cut back, 3 bases at V and 5 bases at J, with 17 bases in the middle. CDR3 length: 16 residues. CDR3 region: CASSLTRVGARNTIYF. CDR3 nucleotides: TGTGCCAGCAGTTTGACGAGGGTTGGGGCAAGAAACACCATATATTTT.

In regard to this clone: The same CDR3 can be traced to other DNA sequences in this sample. The gene calls are TRBV28 and TRBJ2-5; 7 nucleotides match TRBD2. With 2 bases clipped from V and 2 bases from J, the junction kept 5 bases outside the gene matches. CDR1 and CDR2 (germline): MDHEN, SYDVKM. The CDR3 has 15 residues. CDR3 DNA: TGTGCCAGCAGTTTACGTCCCGGGGGGCAAGAGACCCAGTACTTC. As protein: CASSLRPGGQETQYF. The complete variable domain, with remaining parts taken from reference TRBV28 and TRBJ2-5, reads DVKVTQSSRYLVKRTGEKVFLECVQDMDHENMFWYRQDPGLGLRLIYFSYDVKMKEKGDIPEGYSVSREKKERFSLILESASTNQTSMYLCASSLRPGGQETQYFGPGTRLLVL.

As concerns this clone: Other DNA sequences in this specimen translate into the identical CDR3. The V call is TRBV5-1, the J call TRBJ2-1, with D perhaps given as TRBD1 or TRBD2 (5 bases each). V was shortened by 5 bases and J by 6 bases, with 9 bases between the two germline ends. Germline V CDR1 and CDR2: SGHRS, YFSETQ. The CDR3 has 12 amino acids. The CDR3 protein is CASRRDLNEQFF. Written as DNA, the CDR3 is TGCGCCAGCAGAAGGGACCTCAATGAGCAGTTCTTC.

Many counts were recorded for this clone. The V and J genes are TRBV28 and TRBJ2-3; D possibly corresponds to TRBD1 (5 bases). Deletions cut 2 bases from V and 1 base from J, with 7 bases between. The CDR3 contains 14 residues. Germline assignment: CDR1 MDHEN and CDR2 SYDVKM. CDR3 DNA: TGTGCCAGCAGTTTAATGGGGCGCACAGATACGCAGTATTTT. This sequence encodes CASSLMGRTDTQYF.

The chain combines TRBV27 with TRBJ2-7, with 8 bases identical to TRBD2. CDR3 length equals 14 residues. Germline trimming cut 5 bases from V and 3 bases from J; bases unmatched to any gene: 6. Germline V gives CDR1 MNHEY, CDR2 SMNVEV (reference sequence). CDR3 loop: CASSTSGLNYEQYF. In DNA form, the CDR3 reads TGTGCCAGCAGTACTAGCGGACTTAACTACGAGCAGTACTTC.

The gene calls are TRBV4-1 and TRBJ2-1; TRBD2 agrees at 10 bases. V lost 1 base and J lost 6; bases outside the gene matches: 9. This CDR3 has 17 residues. Germline V gene lookup returns CDR1 MGHRA and CDR2 YSYEKL. For the CDR3, the DNA is TGCGCCAGCAGCCAAGCGGCTAGCGGGAGTTCATTCAATGAGCAGTTCTTC. This codes for CASSQAASGSSFNEQFF.

This rearrangement joins TRBV5-4 to TRBJ1-1, with TRBD1 as a possible D gene (6 bases). Deletions cut 3 bases from V and 7 bases from J, with 13 bases between. The CDR3 is 13 residues long. Germline-derived CDR1 and CDR2 are SGHNT and YYREEE (reference sequence). In nucleotides, the CDR3 is TGTGCCAGCAGCTCCAGAGTACAGGGTGAAGCTTTCTTT. Its protein product is CASSSRVQGEAFF. Using reference TRBV5-4 and TRBJ1-1 for the parts outside the CDR3, the full variable domain is ETGVTQSPTHLIKTRGQQVTLRCSSQSGHNTVSWYQQALGQGPQFIFQYYREEENGRGNFPPRFSGLQFPNYSSELNVNALELDDSALYLCASSSRVQGEAFFGQGTRLTVV.

This rearrangement joins TRBV5-1 to TRBJ1-1, with 9 bases matching TRBD1. J gave up 3 bases and V 3 bases, and 9 bases lay outside the gene matches. The CDR3 length is 16 residues. The germline gives CDR1 SGHRS, CDR2 YFSETQ. The CDR3: CASSSGTGRGYTEAFF. The CDR3 nucleotides are TGCGCCAGCAGCTCCGGGACAGGGCGGGGGTACACTGAAGCTTTCTTT.

This chain uses TRBV7-8 with TRBJ2-2; no clear D gene. Germline assignment: CDR1 SGHVS and CDR2 FQNEAQ. The CDR3 is 15 residues long. Trimming shortened V by 1 base and J by 1 base, and 7 bases separated the two germline ends. The chain's CDR3 is CASSLVGRNTGELFF. The CDR3, as DNA: TGTGCCAGCAGCTTAGTGGGCCGGAACACCGGGGAGCTGTTTTTT.

CDR3 DNA: TGCGCCAGCAGCTTGGCGGACCCTACCCTCTCCGGGGAGCAGTACTTC. This encodes CASSLADPTLSGEQYF. This chain joins TRBV5-1 and TRBJ2-7; D is unclear. Germline CDR1 is SGHRS and CDR2 is YFSETQ. The CDR3 contains 16 residues. Trimming shortened V by 0 bases and J by 7 bases, and 20 bases separated the two germline ends.

With respect to this clone: At the DNA level, this CDR3 is encoded by other sequences in the same sample as well. The chain employs TRBV5-1 and TRBJ2-1; D is perhaps TRBD2 (6 bases). Germline loops: CDR1 SGHRS, CDR2 YFSETQ. This CDR3 has 15 residues. Trimming took off 0 bases at V and 2 bases at J, with 9 bases between the two ends. In DNA, the CDR3 is TGCGCCAGCAGCTTGGCTAGCGCAGCCTACAATGAGCAGTTCTTC. It codes for CASSLASAAYNEQFF.

The count of this clone is one. This chain links TRBV28 with TRBJ1-5, with D unresolved. The V end lost 6 bases, the J end lost 9 bases, and 12 bases lay between the germline ends. This CDR3 spans 12 amino acids. CDR1 is MDHEN, CDR2 SYDVKM, per germline. The CDR3 DNA sequence: TGTGCCAGCAGGTCGCAGGTCGGGCCCCAGCATTTT. Translation gives CASRSQVGPQHF.

This rearrangement joins TRBV29-1 to TRBJ2-2, with 7 positions matching TRBD1. This CDR3 region has 11 residues. V trimming: 4 bases; J trimming: 9 bases; junction bases outside the gene matches: 2. Germline loops: CDR1 SQVTM, CDR2 ANQGSEA. CDR3 sequence: CSVGQGRELFF. In DNA form, the CDR3 reads TGCAGCGTTGGACAGGGCCGGGAGCTGTTTTTT.

In this sample, this clone turned up a few times. The chain carries TRBV18 and TRBJ2-4; D is unresolved. This CDR3 has 15 residues. In germline, CDR1 is KGHSH, CDR2 LQKENI. V dropped 3 bases and J dropped 0 bases, with 9 bases sitting between them. The CDR3 region is CASSPDNLAKNIQYF. The CDR3 DNA reads as TGTGCCAGCTCACCTGACAACTTAGCCAAAAACATTCAGTACTTC.

The genes are TRBV4-1 and TRBJ1-4; D uncertain. V gave up 1 base and J gave up 14 bases, with 20 bases separating them. Germline CDR1 and CDR2: MGHRA and YSYEKL. The CDR3 is 15 amino acids. The CDR3 sequence: CASSQAPGLPGGLFF. CDR3 DNA: TGCGCCAGCAGCCAAGCGCCGGGTTTACCCGGAGGGCTGTTTTTT.

This clone was counted at least ten times. The chain recombines TRBV10-3 with TRBJ1-1, with a weak D call TRBD1 (5 bases). Trimming left V 3 bases short and J 4 bases short, with 15 bases between. The CDR3 is 15 amino acids. Per the germline V gene, CDR1 is ENHRY and CDR2 is SYGVKD. The chain's CDR3 is CAISDQGGAGTEAFF. The CDR3 DNA reads as TGTGCCATCAGTGATCAGGGAGGGGCAGGCACTGAAGCTTTCTTT.

This chain uses TRBV28 with TRBJ2-4; no reliable D call. Trimming shortened V by 7 bases and J by 3 bases, and 13 bases separated the two germline ends. The CDR3 runs 14 residues. Germline CDR1 reads MDHEN; CDR2 reads SYDVKM. CDR3 DNA: TGTGCCAGCAACGGACCCGCAGGCAAAAACATTCAGTACTTC. The encoded protein is CASNGPAGKNIQYF.